This T cell receptor beta chain appears in the sequencing data of a study of T cell repertoires in cytomegalovirus infection. As for the study in general: Indications of both CMV infection and matching HLA type were provided by public TCR beta signatures.

Ten or more counts support this clonotype. Its antigen is unknown. Study results and caveats: HLA-C-restricted CMV-specific TCR beta clonotypes were dominant in the ex vivo response. Identification of carriers of CMV plus the relevant HLA was performed using cumulative public TCR beta family frequency.

The CDR3 is 18 residues long. V shed 5 bases, J shed 3 bases, and the junction held 12 bases outside the gene matches. CDR1 and CDR2 (germline): SGHVS, FQNEAQ. In TCRdb, the reads were re-called with MiXCR into one record per CDR3 protein. Here the sample spans some 180,000 distinct CDR3 sequences, 15% to 20% being singletons. The source of this sequence is a human donor in good health (CMV status not recorded). Some clones in this sample may be carry-over from other donors' samples. Sequenced material: CD8+ T cells from PBMCs. This sequence joins TRBV7-8 and TRBJ2-2; 10 positions match TRBD2. CDR3 coding DNA: TGTGCCAGCAGCCCCCGGGAGCGGGGGGGAGGACACACCGGGGAGCTGTTTTTT. Translated, it gives CASSPRERGGGHTGELFF. The full variable domain, rest sourced from reference TRBV7-8 and TRBJ2-2, is GAGVSQSPRYKVAKRGQDVALRCDPISGHVSLFWYQQALGQGPEFLTYFQNEAQLDKSGLPSDRFFAERPEGSVSTLKIQRTQQEDSAVYLCASSPRERGGGHTGELFFGEGSRLTVL.